The source of this T cell receptor beta chain is a study of cytomegalovirus exposure and HLA in healthy donors. Study overall: The roughly 110 validation repertoires were reported in a later analysis to have been generated on the same platform as the roughly 700 first-cohort repertoires.

With regard to this clone: Its antigen is not known.

From germline, CDR1 is MGHRA and CDR2 YSYEKL. The V segment lost 3 bases and the J segment 4 bases; nucleotides outside the gene matches: 8. The CDR3 is 16 residues long. Only in-frame clones appear in the TCRdb table, and some are missing; sequencing was by immunoSEQ multiplex PCR. Of 150,000 to 160,000 clones listed, roughly 84% were seen once; the top ten hold roughly 1.9%. Study conclusions and caveats: A few CMV-associated chains proved CMV antigen-specific in vitro. Most TCR sequences proved rare, with some public TCRs found in many donors. Cytomegalovirus status, reportedly, was diagnosed with high specificity and sensitivity by the classifier.

V and J are TRBV4-1 and TRBJ1-1, with TRBD1 matching over 10 bases. The source is a human donor in good health. Sequences were obtained from PBMCs. In DNA, the CDR3 is TGCGCCAGCAGCCAGTTTTCTGGGACAGGGGCCACTGAAGCTTTCTTT. This encodes CASSQFSGTGATEAFF.